Shown below are 14 T cell receptor beta chains from a single sample sequenced in a study of beta chain features in type 1 diabetes. What was sequenced were expressed TCRB transcripts, since all of the isolated RNA had been reverse transcribed. TCRdb's copy holds only in-frame clones and misses some; the assay was immunoSEQ multiplex PCR. The repertoire holds 150,000 to 200,000 clones, with roughly 7.1% as singletons. Findings of the study overall: Researchers report that Type 1 diabetes patients had moderately but significantly shorter TCRB CDR3s across all four CD4+ subsets.

No antigen is known for these receptors. The source material was central memory CD4+ T cells from blood. The receptors here all came from a woman aged 40 to 49 with type 1 diabetes.

A few counts support this clone. J is TRBJ2-7 and V is TRBV2; 7 bases are shared with TRBD2. This CDR3 has 14 amino acids. J gave up 4 bases and V 4 bases, and 7 bases lay outside the gene matches. Germline V gene lookup returns CDR1 SNHLY and CDR2 FYNNEI. CDR3 in amino acids: CASSAGREGYEQYF. Written as DNA, the CDR3 is TGTGCCAGCAGTGCTGGCAGGGAGGGATACGAGCAGTACTTC.

This clone was detected only a few times. The chain carries TRBV5-1 and TRBJ1-5; 8 bases align to TRBD1. The CDR3 sequence is 14 residues long. Germline V lookup: CDR1 SGHRS, CDR2 YFSETQ. Trimming cost V 4 bases and J 5 bases; bases outside gene matches: 5. DNA of the CDR3: TGCGCCAGCAGCCCCGGACAGGGACATCAGCCCCAGCATTTT. It specifies CASSPGQGHQPQHF.

This clone was counted between two and nine times. This chain joins TRBV7-2 and TRBJ2-5, with 10 positions matching TRBD2. The V segment lost 1 base and the J segment 4 bases; nucleotides outside the gene matches: 3. Germline V CDR1 and CDR2: SGHTA, FQGNSA. The CDR3 is 15 residues long. The CDR3 protein is CASSLVSSGGETQYF. The CDR3 DNA reads as TGTGCCAGCAGCTTAGTATCTAGCGGGGGAGAGACCCAGTACTTC. The whole variable domain, remainder taken from reference TRBV7-2 and TRBJ2-5, is GAGVSQSPSNKVTEKGKDVELRCDPISGHTALYWYRQSLGQGLEFLIYFQGNSAPDKSGLPSDRFSAERTGGSVSTLTIQRTQQEDSAVYLCASSLVSSGGETQYFGPGTRLLVL.

This clone was found a few times. The chain recombines TRBV30 with TRBJ2-5; 15 bases line up with TRBD2. Germline loops: CDR1 GTSNPN, CDR2 SVGIG (reference sequence). The V gene end was trimmed by 5 bases and the J gene end by 5 bases; junction bases not matched to a gene: 6. The CDR3 has 15 residues. In DNA, the CDR3 is TGTGCCTGGGGGACTAGCGGGAGGCCCCAGGAGACCCAGTACTTC. Residues: CAWGTSGRPQETQYF.

This clone was seen a handful of times. The chain has TRBV6-5 and TRBJ2-1; TRBD2 aligns across 12 bases. Losses at the gene ends were 3 bases for V and 7 bases for J; bases not matched to a gene: 4. Per germline, CDR1 MNHEY and CDR2 SVGAGI. The CDR3 has 15 residues. The CDR3 coding sequence is TGTGCCAGCAGTTATCTAGCGGGAGGGGGAAATGAGCAGTTCTTC. It codes for CASSYLAGGGNEQFF.

As regards this clone: Additional DNA sequences in this sample encode the identical CDR3. The chain employs TRBV29-1 and TRBJ2-5, with 8 bases aligning to TRBD1. Germline trimming cut 3 bases from V and 4 bases from J; bases unmatched to any gene: 1. The CDR3 runs 12 residues. Germline V gives CDR1 SQVTM, CDR2 ANQGSEA. CDR3 sequence (DNA): TGCAGCGTTGACAGGGGGCGAGAGACCCAGTACTTC. It codes for CSVDRGRETQYF.

V usage is TRBV18 and J usage is TRBJ2-1, with D perhaps matching TRBD1 (5 bases). Trimming stripped 0 bases from V and 10 bases from J, with 13 bases between. Germline CDR1 KGHSH, CDR2 LQKENI. The CDR3 runs to 14 residues. CDR3 nucleotides: TGTGCCAGCTCACCACCTACTCGAGCAGGGGAGCAGTTCTTC. Amino acid sequence: CASSPPTRAGEQFF. The full variable domain, rest sourced from reference TRBV18 and TRBJ2-1, is NAGVMQNPRHLVRRRGQEARLRCSPMKGHSHVYWYRQLPEEGLKFMVYLQKENIIDESGMPKERFSAEFPKEGPSILRIQQVVRGDSAAYFCASSPPTRAGEQFFGPGTRLTVL.

The gene calls are TRBV4-1 and TRBJ1-1; no reliable D call. The CDR3 has 14 amino acids. The V gene lost 5 bases and the J gene lost 1 base, with 11 bases spanning the gap. The germline CDR1 and CDR2 sequences are MGHRA and YSYEKL. The CDR3 nucleotides read TGCGCCAGCAGCTCGAGGGCAGGGAACACTGAAGCTTTCTTT. Translating it yields CASSSRAGNTEAFF.

V usage is TRBV27 and J usage is TRBJ1-1; no firm D call. The CDR3 length is 16 residues. V shed 6 bases and J shed 0 bases, with 17 bases lying between them. Looked up from germline, CDR1 is MNHEY and CDR2 is SMNVEV (reference sequence). This CDR3 reads CASSVNWERMNTEAFF. CDR3 DNA sequence: TGTGCCAGCAGCGTCAATTGGGAGAGAATGAACACTGAAGCTTTCTTT.

This clone occurred a few times. This chain links TRBV29-1 with TRBJ1-2; 9 positions agree with TRBD1. The V gene end was trimmed by 0 bases and the J gene end by 6 bases; junction bases not matched to a gene: 14. This CDR3 is 17 amino acids long. The germline V gene encodes CDR1 SQVTM and CDR2 ANQGSEA. CDR3 amino acids: CSVEDTGQGDYRDGYTF. CDR3 DNA: TGCAGCGTTGAAGATACGGGACAGGGAGACTATCGGGATGGCTACACCTTC.

This clone came up a few times. This chain links TRBV30 with TRBJ2-3; D gene ambiguous. Trimming removed 7 bases at V and 3 bases at J, with 8 bases between. The V gene's germline CDR1 is GTSNPN and CDR2 SVGIG (reference sequence). The CDR3 is 11 residues long. The CDR3 region has the DNA TGTGCCTTCCTCAGTACAGATACGCAGTATTTT. Translating it yields CAFLSTDTQYF.

This clone appeared a few times. The CDR3 protein is CSVESWTGGNEAFF. The CDR3 DNA is TGCAGCGTTGAAAGCTGGACAGGGGGGAATGAAGCTTTCTTT. V gene TRBV29-1 combines with J gene TRBJ1-1, with TRBD1 matching 10 bases. The length of the CDR3 is 14 residues. V lost 2 bases, J lost 7 bases, and 7 bases stayed unmatched. Germline CDR1 and CDR2: SQVTM and ANQGSEA.

Ten or more counts support this clone. The CDR3 sequence is CASSLGGGPDTQYF. As DNA, the CDR3 is TGTGCCAGCAGCTTAGGAGGAGGCCCAGATACGCAGTATTTT. The genes are TRBV7-9 and TRBJ2-3, with D possibly being TRBD2 (5 bases). V lost 1 base, J lost 4 bases, and 9 bases lay in between. CDR3 size: 14 residues. Looked up from germline, CDR1 is SEHNR and CDR2 is FQNEAQ (reference sequence).

This clone occurred many times. The chain joins TRBV11-2 to TRBJ2-7, with D perhaps matching TRBD2 (5 bases). Trimming shortened V by 5 bases and J by 4 bases, and 15 bases separated the two germline ends. This CDR3 comprises 14 residues. Germline V lookup: CDR1 SGHAT, CDR2 FQNNGV. CDR3 coding DNA: TGTGCCAGCAGCCCTCGGACTCCTGGGTACGAGCAGTACTTC. This sequence encodes CASSPRTPGYEQYF.